This record covers a single TCR beta chain. The germline gives CDR1 MNHEY, CDR2 SVGAGI. Trimming shortened V by 4 bases and J by 4 bases, and 8 bases separated the two germline ends. The CDR3 consists of 13 residues. These data are taken from a study of T cell changes during pregnancy in multiple sclerosis. Profiled with immunoSEQ multiplex PCR; TCRdb holds only in-frame clones, not every one. This sample has tens of thousands of clones, with 85% to 95% found just once. The chain couples TRBV6-5 to TRBJ1-5; D unresolved. The TCR was taken from a female donor in good health, enrolled as a control in a pregnancy study. The material was peripheral blood, obtained in the third trimester of pregnancy. The CDR3 protein is CASSSDKNQPQHF. The CDR3 DNA sequence: TGTGCCAGCAGTTCCGACAAAAATCAGCCCCAGCATTTT.